This entry features one T cell receptor (beta chain) sequence. Antigen specificity is unknown. This sample was taken from a study of vaccination effects on CD4 cells after COVID-19. Study-wide results and caveats: Only a single clone (1 of 255 vaccine-induced clones in healthy vaccinees) cross-reacted with common cold coronaviruses. Convalescent patients in the study were few, and early post-infection timepoints were absent.

Generated by immunoSEQ multiplex PCR, the TCRdb table keeps only in-frame clones and is missing some. The table includes tens of thousands of clones, about four fifths detected once. The CDR3 spans 18 residues. Per the germline V gene, CDR1 is SGDLS and CDR2 is YYNGEE. V shed 3 bases and J shed 0 bases, with 19 bases lying between them. Antigen-specific CD4+ T cells expanded by the ViraFEST assay with viral peptide pools were then sequenced. CD4+ T cells were isolated after approximately 10 days of culture. Nobody among the vaccine recipients had prior SARS-CoV-2 infection (nucleocapsid antibodies were negative). A density of fewer than 2.5 million PBMC per well was used; these cells were cultured with around 10 IU/ml IL-2 and roughly 10 ug/ml peptides. IL-2 medium was substituted for half the medium on days 3 and 7.

The chain combines TRBV9 with TRBJ2-1; either TRBD1 or TRBD2 may supply D (5 bases each). The sequence was obtained from a human donor who received a COVID-19 vaccine. Material: CD4+ T cells from PBMCs cultured with HCoV-NL63 spike peptides, obtained before COVID-19 vaccination. CDR3: CASSGTGKGLFSYNEQFF. DNA for the CDR3: TGTGCCAGCAGCGGGACGGGGAAGGGGCTTTTCTCCTACAATGAGCAGTTCTTC.